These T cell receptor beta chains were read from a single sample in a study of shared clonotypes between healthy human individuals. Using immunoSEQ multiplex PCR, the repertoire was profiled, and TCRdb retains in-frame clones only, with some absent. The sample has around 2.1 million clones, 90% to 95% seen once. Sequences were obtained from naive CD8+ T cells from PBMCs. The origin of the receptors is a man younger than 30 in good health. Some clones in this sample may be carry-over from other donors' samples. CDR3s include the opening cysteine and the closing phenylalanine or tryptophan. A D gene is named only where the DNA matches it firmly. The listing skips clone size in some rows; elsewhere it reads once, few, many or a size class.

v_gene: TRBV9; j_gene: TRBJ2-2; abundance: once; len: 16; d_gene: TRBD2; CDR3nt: TGTGCCAGCAGCCCCGGACTAGCGGGAGGTACCGGGGAGCTGTTTTTT; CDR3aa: CASSPGLAGGTGELFF
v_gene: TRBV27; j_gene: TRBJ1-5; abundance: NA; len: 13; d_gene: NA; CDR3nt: TGTGCCAGCAGTCCCCATAGCAATCAGCCCCAGCATTTT; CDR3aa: CASSPHSNQPQHF
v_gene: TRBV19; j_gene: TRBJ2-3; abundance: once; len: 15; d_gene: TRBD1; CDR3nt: TGTGCCAGTAGCGACAGGGGGGGAGGCACAGATACGCAGTATTTT; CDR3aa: CASSDRGGGTDTQYF
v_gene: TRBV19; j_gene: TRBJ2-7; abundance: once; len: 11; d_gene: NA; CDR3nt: TGTGCCAGTAGTAATCCCGGGGAGCAGTACTTC; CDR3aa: CASSNPGEQYF
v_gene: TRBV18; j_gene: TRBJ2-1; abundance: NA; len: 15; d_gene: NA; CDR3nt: TGTGCCAGCTCACCACCGACTGAGCCAGGGAATGAGCAGTTCTTC; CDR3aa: CASSPPTEPGNEQFF
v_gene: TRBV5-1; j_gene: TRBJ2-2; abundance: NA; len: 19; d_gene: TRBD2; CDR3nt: TGCGCCAGCAGCTCGACCCGGACTAGCGGGAGGGCGAACACCGGGGAGCTGTTTTTT; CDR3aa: CASSSTRTSGRANTGELFF
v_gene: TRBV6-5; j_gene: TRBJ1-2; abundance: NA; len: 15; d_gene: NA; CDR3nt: TGTGCCAGCAGGCCTTATCGACAGCCTAACTATGGCTACACCTTC; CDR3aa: CASRPYRQPNYGYTF
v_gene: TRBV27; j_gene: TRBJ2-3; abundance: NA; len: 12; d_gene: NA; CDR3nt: TGTGCCAGCAGTTCGGAGACAGATACGCAGTATTTT; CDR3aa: CASSSETDTQYF
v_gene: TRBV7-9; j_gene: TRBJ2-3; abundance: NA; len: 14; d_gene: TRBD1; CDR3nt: TGTGCCAGCAGCGGACCCAGGGGGCGAGATACGCAGTATTTT; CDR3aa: CASSGPRGRDTQYF
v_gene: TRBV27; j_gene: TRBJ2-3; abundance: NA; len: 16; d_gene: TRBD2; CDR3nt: TGTGCCAGCAGTTTTACACTAGCGGGAGGCACAGATACGCAGTATTTT; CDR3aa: CASSFTLAGGTDTQYF
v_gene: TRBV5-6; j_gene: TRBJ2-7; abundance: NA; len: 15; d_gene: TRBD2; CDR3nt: TGTGCCAGCAGCTGGACCGGGACTAGCCATTACGAGCAGTACTTC; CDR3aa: CASSWTGTSHYEQYF
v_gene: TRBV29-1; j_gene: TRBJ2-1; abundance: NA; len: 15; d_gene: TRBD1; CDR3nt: TGCAGCACAAGGACAGGGTGGGAGACCTACAATGAGCAGTTCTTC; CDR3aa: CSTRTGWETYNEQFF
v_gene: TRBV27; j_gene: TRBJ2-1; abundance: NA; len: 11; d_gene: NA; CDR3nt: TGTGCCAGCAGTTCGGTGAGTGAGCAGTTCTTC; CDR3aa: CASSSVSEQFF
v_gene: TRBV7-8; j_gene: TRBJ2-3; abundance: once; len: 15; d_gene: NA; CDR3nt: TGTGCCAGCAGCTTAGCCGGACCACGAACAGATACGCAGTATTTT; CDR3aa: CASSLAGPRTDTQYF
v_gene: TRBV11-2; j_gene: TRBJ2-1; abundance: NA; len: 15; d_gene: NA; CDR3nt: TGTGCCAGCAGCGACAATCCGGGACCAAAGGTGGAGCAGTTCTTC; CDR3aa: CASSDNPGPKVEQFF
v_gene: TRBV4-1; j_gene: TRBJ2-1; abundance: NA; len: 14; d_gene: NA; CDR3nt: TGCGCCAGCAGCCACAGGGCCTCCTACAATGAGCAGTTCTTC; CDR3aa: CASSHRASYNEQFF
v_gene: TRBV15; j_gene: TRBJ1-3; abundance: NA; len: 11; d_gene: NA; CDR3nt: TGTGCCACCGCGGGTGGAAACACCATATATTTT; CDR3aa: CATAGGNTIYF
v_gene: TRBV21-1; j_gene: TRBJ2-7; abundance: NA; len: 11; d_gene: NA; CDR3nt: TGTGCCAGCAGCAACGACAGGCTCCAGTACTTC; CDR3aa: CASSNDRLQYF
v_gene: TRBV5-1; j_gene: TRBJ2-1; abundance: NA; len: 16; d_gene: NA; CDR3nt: TGCGCCAGCAGCTTGGGTCTGGGCGACTCCTACAATGAGCAGTTCTTC; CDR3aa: CASSLGLGDSYNEQFF
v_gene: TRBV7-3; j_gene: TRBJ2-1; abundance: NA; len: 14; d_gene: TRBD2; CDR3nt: TGTGCCAGCAGCCCTCGCACTAGCGGGGGCGAGAGGTTCTTC; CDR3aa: CASSPRTSGGERFF
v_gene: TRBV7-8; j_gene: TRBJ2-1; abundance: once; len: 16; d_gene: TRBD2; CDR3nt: TGTGCCAGCAGCCCGGGACTACCGTGGTCATCCAATGAGCAGTTCTTC; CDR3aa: CASSPGLPWSSNEQFF
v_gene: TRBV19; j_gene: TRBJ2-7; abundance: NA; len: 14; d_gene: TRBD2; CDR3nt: TGTGCCAGTAGATGGACTAGCGGGAGCTACGAGCAGTACTTC; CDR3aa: CASRWTSGSYEQYF
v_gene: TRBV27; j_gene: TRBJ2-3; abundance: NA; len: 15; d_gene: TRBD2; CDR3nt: TGTGCCAGCAGTTTATCCGCGGGAGCAACAGATACGCAGTATTTT; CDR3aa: CASSLSAGATDTQYF
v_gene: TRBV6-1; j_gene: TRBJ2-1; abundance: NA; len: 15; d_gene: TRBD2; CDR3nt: TGTGCCAGCACCCCGGGACTAGCGGGAGGGTATGAGCAGTTCTTC; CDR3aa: CASTPGLAGGYEQFF
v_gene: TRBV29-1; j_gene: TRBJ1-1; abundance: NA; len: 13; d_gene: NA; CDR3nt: TGCAGCCCTGTAGGGGCGTCGAGCACTGAAGCTTTCTTT; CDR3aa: CSPVGASSTEAFF
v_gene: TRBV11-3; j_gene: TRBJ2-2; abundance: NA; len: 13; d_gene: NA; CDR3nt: TGTGCCAGCAGCTTAGGCGGCGGCGGGGAGCTGTTTTTT; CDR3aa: CASSLGGGGELFF
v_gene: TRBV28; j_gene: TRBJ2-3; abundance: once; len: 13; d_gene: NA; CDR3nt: TGTGCCAGCAGTTTATACCGGCCAGATACGCAGTATTTT; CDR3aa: CASSLYRPDTQYF
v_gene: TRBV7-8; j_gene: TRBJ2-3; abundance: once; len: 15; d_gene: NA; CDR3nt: TGTGCCAGCAGCCACCAGGGCGCTAGCACAGATACGCAGTATTTT; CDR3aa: CASSHQGASTDTQYF
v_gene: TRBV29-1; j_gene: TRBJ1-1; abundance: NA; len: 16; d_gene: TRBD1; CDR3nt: TGCAGCGTTGAAGTCGGGACAGGGAGGGTGAACACTGAAGCTTTCTTT; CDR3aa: CSVEVGTGRVNTEAFF
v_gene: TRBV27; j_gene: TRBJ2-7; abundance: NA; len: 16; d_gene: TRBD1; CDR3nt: TGTGCCAGCAGTTCCTCCGGGACAGGGGACTTCTACGAGCAGTACTTC; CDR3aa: CASSSSGTGDFYEQYF
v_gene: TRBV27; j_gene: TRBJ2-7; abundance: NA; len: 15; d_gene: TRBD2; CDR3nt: TGTGCCAGCAGTGTGGGCAGCGGGAGAGGGTACGAGCAGTACTTC; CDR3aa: CASSVGSGRGYEQYF
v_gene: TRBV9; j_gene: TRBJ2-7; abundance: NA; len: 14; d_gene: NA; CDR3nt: TGTGCCAGCAGCGTCGGGGACTTCGGCTACGAGCAGTACTTC; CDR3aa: CASSVGDFGYEQYF
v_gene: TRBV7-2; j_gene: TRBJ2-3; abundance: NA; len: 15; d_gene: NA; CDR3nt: TGTGCCAGCAGCTTACGGCCAGGGCGCACAGATACGCAGTATTTT; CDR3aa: CASSLRPGRTDTQYF
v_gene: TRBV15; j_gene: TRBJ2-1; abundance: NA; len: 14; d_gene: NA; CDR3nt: TGTGCCACCAGCAGAGATCGGGGTAGGGATGAGCAGTTCTTC; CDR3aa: CATSRDRGRDEQFF
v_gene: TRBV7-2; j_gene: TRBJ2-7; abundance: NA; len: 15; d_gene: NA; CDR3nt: TGTGCCAGCAGCTTAGGATATGACCGCTCCTACGAGCAGTACTTC; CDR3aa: CASSLGYDRSYEQYF
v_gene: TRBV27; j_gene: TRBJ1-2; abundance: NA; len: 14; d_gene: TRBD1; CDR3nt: TGTGCCAGCAGTTTGGACAGGGCCAACTATGGCTACACCTTC; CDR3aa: CASSLDRANYGYTF
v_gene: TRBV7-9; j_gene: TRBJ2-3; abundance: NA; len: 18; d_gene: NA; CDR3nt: TGTGCCAGCATCCTAACGGGCCTGGGGGGACTCCGCACAGATACGCAGTATTTT; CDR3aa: CASILTGLGGLRTDTQYF
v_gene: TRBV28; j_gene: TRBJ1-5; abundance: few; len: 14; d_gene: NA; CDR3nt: TGTGCCAGCAGTTACAGGGTTAGCAATCAGCCCCAGCATTTT; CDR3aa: CASSYRVSNQPQHF
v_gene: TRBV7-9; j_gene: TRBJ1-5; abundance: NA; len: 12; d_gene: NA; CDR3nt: TGTGCCAGCAGCGGACCAGGGGAGCCCCAGCATTTT; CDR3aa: CASSGPGEPQHF
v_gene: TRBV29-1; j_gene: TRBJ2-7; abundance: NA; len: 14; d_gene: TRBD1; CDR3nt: TGCAGCGTTCAGGTAGGGGGCAGGGCCTACGAGCAGTACTTC; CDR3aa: CSVQVGGRAYEQYF
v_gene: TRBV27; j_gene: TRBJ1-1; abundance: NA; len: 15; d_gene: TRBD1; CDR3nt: TGTGCCAGCTTGGGACAGGGGGCGCTTCGGACTGAAGCTTTCTTT; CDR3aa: CASLGQGALRTEAFF
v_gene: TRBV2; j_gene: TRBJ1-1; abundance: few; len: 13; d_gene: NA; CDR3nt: TGTGCCAGCAGTAGGTCACGTAACCCTGAAGCTTTCTTT; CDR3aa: CASSRSRNPEAFF
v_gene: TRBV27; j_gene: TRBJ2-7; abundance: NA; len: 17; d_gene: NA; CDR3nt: TGTGCCAGCAGTTTATCAGCCATTGGCAGGGAGGACTACGAGCAGTACTTC; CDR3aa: CASSLSAIGREDYEQYF
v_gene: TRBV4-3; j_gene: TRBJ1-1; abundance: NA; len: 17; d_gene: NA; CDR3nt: TGCGCCAGCAGCCGAACGCTGGGAGGGAGGGGGGCCACTGAAGCTTTCTTT; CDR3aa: CASSRTLGGRGATEAFF
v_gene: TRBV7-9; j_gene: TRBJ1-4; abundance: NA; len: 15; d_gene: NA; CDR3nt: TGTGCCAGCAGCTTACGGGGTGAGGCTAATGAAAAACTGTTTTTT; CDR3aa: CASSLRGEANEKLFF
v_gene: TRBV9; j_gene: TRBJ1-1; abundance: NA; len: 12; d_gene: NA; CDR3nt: TGTGCCAGCAGCGCCGGGGCCACTGAAGCTTTCTTT; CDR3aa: CASSAGATEAFF
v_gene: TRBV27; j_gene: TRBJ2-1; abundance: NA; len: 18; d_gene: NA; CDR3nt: TGTGCCAGCAGTTTATTAGGGGTTCGGGCGCCTCTTGGCGATGAGCAGTTCTTC; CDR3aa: CASSLLGVRAPLGDEQFF
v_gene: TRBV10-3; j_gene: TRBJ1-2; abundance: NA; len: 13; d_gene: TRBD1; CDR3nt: TGTGCCAACCAACCCGGGACAGGCTATGGCTACACCTTC; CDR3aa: CANQPGTGYGYTF
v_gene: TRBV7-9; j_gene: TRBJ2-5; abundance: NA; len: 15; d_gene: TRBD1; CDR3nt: TGTGCCAGCAGCTTAGACACAGGGGTCGAAGAGACCCAGTACTTC; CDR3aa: CASSLDTGVEETQYF
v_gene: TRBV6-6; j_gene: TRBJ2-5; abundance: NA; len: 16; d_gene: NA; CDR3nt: TGTGCCAGCAGCCCTCGACAGTTCTCGCCGGAAGAGACCCAGTACTTC; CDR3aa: CASSPRQFSPEETQYF
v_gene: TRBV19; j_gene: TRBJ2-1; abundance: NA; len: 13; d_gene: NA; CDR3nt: TGTGCCAGTAGTATTTCGGGCGGCAATGAGCAGTTCTTC; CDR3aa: CASSISGGNEQFF
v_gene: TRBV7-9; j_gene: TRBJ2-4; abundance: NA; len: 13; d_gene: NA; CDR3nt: TGTGCCAGCAGCTTAGATACGGAAAACATTCAGTACTTC; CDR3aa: CASSLDTENIQYF
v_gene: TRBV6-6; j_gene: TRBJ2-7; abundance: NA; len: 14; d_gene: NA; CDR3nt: TGTGCCAGCAGTTACGAACTGGGAAGCTACGAGCAGTACTTC; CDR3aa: CASSYELGSYEQYF
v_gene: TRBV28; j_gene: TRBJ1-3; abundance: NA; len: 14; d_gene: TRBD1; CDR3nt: TGTGCCAGCAGCCCCAACAGGGGAAGAAACACCATATATTTT; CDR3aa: CASSPNRGRNTIYF